This T cell receptor (beta chain) was observed in a study of CD8 T cells in Susac syndrome (dated by TCRdb to the late 2010s). Background for the entire study: Of the Susac syndrome patients who were sequenced, five or six had clinically active disease and fewer than ten were in clinical remission. At the time of blood withdrawal, Susac syndrome patients were either therapy-naive, taking corticosteroids (with some also receiving IVIg), or on IVIg alone. The study used repertoire sequencing to test whether antigen drove CD8+ T cell activation and differentiation in Susac syndrome.

Peripheral blood CD8+ and CD4+ T cells from healthy donors, Susac syndrome patients and multiple sclerosis patients were profiled by high-throughput TCR beta sequencing. Recently defined diagnostic criteria for definite or probable disease were met by the Susac syndrome patients. Bulk CD8+ and CD4+ T cells were purified by magnetic negative isolation, while CD8+ TEMRA cells were enriched using FACS. Blood was collected in EDTA tubes and processed within 24 hours, with PBMCs isolated through density gradient centrifugation. PBMCs destined for TCR sequencing were cryopreserved in liquid nitrogen and later thawed in a 37 °C water bath. The sorted or isolated CD4+, CD8+ and CD8+ TEMRA cells reached a purity of at least 90%. RNA was extracted using the RNeasy kit, and roughly 0.5 to 1 microgram was reverse transcribed with random hexamers. The immunoSEQ multiplex PCR assay, covering 54 Vbeta and 13 Jbeta segments, was used to amplify TCR beta CDR3 regions. PCR amplification bias was corrected by using a synthetic template baseline for primer optimization and computational correction. On the study's bioinformatics: Only productive sequences were kept, with reads annotated to V, D and J genes according to IMGT and analyzed in immunoSEQ Analyzer. Clonality was computed as one minus Shannon entropy normalized by log2 of the number of productive unique sequences. For each patient and control, public and private clones were evaluated among the 100 most prevalent clones. Susac-specific clones were defined as absent from healthy and MS cohorts, over a thousand published viral clones and other ImmuneACCESS disease sequences. TCRdb's own reprocessing of the public reads used fastp at Q25 and MiXCR and kept productive beta chains. A single entry per CDR3 protein holds the most common genes and DNA from its merged rows. The V and J calls reflect TCRdb's pipeline rather than the authors' work. Here the sample has roughly 150,000 distinct CDR3 sequences; 90% to 97% occur a single time. The leading ten clones occupy 0.065% to 0.095% of the sample.

Comment on this clonotype: The specificity of this receptor is unknown. Base quality data are lacking; no much larger clone is found one base away.

What the work shows at the level of the full study, not this receptor alone: In patients with Susac syndrome, the CD4+ T cell repertoire showed no detectable clonal expansion. The TCR sequencing and HLA analysis was acknowledged to have included a relatively small number of individuals.

From cysteine to phenylalanine, the CDR3 is 14 amino acids long. Of the read, only the CDR3 DNA is kept; its 42 bases are in frame from base 1. The germline V gene (reference sequence) sets CDR1 to PRHDT and CDR2 to FYEKMQ. Cut back by 1 base and 4 bases, the V and J ends lie 10 bases apart. The chain uses TRBV13 and TRBJ1-2, with a tentative D gene TRBD1 over 5 matching bases. The receptor comes from a human donor with Susac syndrome. Sequencing used CD4+ T cells from PBMCs. The CDR3 region has the sequence CASSLEPGLYGYTF. The DNA reads TGTGCCAGCAGCTTAGAGCCAGGGCTCTATGGCTACACCTTC.